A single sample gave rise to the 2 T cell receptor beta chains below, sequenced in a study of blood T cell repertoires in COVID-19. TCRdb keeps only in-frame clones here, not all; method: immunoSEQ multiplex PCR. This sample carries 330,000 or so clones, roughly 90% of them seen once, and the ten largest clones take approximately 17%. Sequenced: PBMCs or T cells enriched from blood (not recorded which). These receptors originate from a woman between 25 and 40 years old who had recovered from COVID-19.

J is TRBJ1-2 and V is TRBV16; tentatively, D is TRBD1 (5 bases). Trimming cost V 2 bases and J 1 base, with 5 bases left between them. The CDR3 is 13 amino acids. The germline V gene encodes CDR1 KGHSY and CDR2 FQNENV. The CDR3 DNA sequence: TGTGCCAGCAGCCAACAGGGTAACTATGGCTACACCTTC. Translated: CASSQQGNYGYTF. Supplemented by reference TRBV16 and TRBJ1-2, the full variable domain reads GEEVAQTPKHLVRGEGQKAKLYCAPIKGHSYVFWYQQVLKNEFKFLISFQNENVFDETGMPKERFSAKCLPNSPCSLEIQATKLEDSAVYFCASSQQGNYGYTFGSGTRLTVV.

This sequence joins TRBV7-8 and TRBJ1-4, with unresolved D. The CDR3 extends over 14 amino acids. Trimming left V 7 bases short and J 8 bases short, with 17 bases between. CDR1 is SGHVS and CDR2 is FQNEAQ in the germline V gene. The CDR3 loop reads CASTRRVRGEKLFF. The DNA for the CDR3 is TGTGCCAGCACCCGGCGCGTGCGGGGAGAAAAACTGTTTTTT. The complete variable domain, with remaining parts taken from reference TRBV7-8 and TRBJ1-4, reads GAGVSQSPRYKVAKRGQDVALRCDPISGHVSLFWYQQALGQGPEFLTYFQNEAQLDKSGLPSDRFFAERPEGSVSTLKIQRTQQEDSAVYLCASTRRVRGEKLFFGSGTQLSVL.